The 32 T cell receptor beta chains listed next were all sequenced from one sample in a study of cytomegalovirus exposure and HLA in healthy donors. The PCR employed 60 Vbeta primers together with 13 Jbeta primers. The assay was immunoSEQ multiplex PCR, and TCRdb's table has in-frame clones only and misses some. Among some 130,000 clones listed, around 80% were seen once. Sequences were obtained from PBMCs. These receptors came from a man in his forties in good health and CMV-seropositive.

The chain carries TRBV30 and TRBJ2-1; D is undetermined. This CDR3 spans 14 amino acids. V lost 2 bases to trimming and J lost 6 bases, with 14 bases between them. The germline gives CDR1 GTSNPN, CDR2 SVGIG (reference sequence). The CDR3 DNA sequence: TGTGCCTGGAGTCCCCGGGTATCTCTCAATGAGCAGTTCTTC. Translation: CAWSPRVSLNEQFF.

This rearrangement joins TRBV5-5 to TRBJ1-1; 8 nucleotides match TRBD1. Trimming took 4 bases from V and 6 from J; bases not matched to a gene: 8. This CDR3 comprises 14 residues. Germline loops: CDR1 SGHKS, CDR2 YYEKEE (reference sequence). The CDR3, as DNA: TGTGCCAGCAGCCTAAGGGACAGGAAGCCTGAAGCTTTCTTT. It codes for CASSLRDRKPEAFF.

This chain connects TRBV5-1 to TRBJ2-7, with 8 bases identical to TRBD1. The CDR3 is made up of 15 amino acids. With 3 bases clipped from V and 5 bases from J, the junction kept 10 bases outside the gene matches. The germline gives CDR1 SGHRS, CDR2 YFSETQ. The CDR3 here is CASSSTTGAVHEQYF. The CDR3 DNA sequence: TGCGCCAGCAGCTCCACGACAGGGGCGGTCCACGAGCAGTACTTC.

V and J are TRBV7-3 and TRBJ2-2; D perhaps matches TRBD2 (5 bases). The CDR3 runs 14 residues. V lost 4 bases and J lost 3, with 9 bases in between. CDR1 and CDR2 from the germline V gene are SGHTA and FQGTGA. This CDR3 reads CASSSLADTGELFF. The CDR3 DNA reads TGTGCCAGCAGCTCGCTAGCTGACACCGGGGAGCTGTTTTTT.

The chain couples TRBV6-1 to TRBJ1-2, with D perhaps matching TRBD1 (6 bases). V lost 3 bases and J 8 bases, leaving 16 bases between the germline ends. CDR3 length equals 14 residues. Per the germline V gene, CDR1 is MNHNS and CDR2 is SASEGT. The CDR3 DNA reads TGTGCCAGCAGTGACGGAAAAACAGGGAAGGGCTACACCTTC. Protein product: CASSDGKTGKGYTF.

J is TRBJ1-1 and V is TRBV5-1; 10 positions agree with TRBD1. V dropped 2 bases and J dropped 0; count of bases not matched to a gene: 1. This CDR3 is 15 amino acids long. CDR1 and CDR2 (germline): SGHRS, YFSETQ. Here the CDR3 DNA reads TGCGCCAGCAGCTTCGGGACAGGGGTGAACACTGAAGCTTTCTTT. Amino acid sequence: CASSFGTGVNTEAFF.

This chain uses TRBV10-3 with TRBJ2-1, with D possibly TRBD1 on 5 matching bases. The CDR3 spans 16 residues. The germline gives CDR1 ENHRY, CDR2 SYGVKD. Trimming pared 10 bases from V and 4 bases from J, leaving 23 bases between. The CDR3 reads CATLPLDSPRYNEQFF. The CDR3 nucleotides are TGTGCCACACTCCCACTTGACAGCCCGAGGTACAATGAGCAGTTCTTC.

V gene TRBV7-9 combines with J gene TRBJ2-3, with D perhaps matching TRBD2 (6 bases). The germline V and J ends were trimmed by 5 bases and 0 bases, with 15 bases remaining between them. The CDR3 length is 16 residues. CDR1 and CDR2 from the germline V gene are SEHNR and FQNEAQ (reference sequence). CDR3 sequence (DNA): TGTGCCAGCAGCCTAGGGTTAGGGACTAGCACAGATACGCAGTATTTT. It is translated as CASSLGLGTSTDTQYF.

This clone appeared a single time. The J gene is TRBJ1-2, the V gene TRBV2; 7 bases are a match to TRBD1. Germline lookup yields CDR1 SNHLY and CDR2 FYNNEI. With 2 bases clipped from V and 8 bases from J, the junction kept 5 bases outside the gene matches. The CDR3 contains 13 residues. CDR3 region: CASSENRGQGYTF. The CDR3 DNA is TGTGCCAGCAGTGAAAATAGGGGGCAAGGCTACACCTTC. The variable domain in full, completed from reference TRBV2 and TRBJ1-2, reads EPEVTQTPSHQVTQMGQEVILRCVPISNHLYFYWYRQILGQKVEFLVSFYNNEISEKSEIFDDQFSVERPDGSNFTLKIRSTKLEDSAMYFCASSENRGQGYTFGSGTRLTVV.

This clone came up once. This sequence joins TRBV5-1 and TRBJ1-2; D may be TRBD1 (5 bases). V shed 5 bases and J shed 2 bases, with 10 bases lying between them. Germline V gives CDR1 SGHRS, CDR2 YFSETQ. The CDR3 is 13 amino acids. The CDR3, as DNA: TGCGCCAGCAGTTTCCAGGGAAACTATGGCTACACCTTC. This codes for CASSFQGNYGYTF.

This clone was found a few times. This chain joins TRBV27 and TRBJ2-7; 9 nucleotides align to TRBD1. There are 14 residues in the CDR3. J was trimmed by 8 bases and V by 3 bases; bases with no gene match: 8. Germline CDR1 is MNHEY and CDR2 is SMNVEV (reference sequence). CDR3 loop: CASSLTGQGRKQYF. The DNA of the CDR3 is TGTGCCAGCAGTTTGACCGGACAGGGGCGCAAGCAGTACTTC.

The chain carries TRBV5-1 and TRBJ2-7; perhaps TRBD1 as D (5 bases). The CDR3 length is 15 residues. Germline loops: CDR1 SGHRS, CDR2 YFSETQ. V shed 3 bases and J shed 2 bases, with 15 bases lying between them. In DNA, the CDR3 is TGCGCCAGCAGCTACAACGCAGGGCCCACCTACGAGCAGTACTTC. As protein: CASSYNAGPTYEQYF.

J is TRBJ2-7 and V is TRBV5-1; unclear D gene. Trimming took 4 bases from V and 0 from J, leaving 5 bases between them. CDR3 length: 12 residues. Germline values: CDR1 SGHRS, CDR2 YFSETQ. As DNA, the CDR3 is TGCGCCAGCAGCCTGAGCTCCTACGAGCAGTACTTC. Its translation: CASSLSSYEQYF.

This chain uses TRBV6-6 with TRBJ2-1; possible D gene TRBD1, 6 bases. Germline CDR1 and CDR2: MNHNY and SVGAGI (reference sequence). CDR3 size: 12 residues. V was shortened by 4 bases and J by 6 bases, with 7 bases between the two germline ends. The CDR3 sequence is CASSSQGNEQFF. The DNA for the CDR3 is TGTGCCAGCAGTTCACAGGGCAATGAGCAGTTCTTC.

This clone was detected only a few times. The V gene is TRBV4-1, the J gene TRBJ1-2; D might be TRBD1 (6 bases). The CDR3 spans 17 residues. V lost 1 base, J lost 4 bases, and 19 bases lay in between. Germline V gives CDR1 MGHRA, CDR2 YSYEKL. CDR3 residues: CASSQGAQGSSGYGYTF. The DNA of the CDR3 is TGCGCCAGCAGCCAAGGCGCCCAGGGGTCATCCGGCTATGGCTACACCTTC.

CDR3 loop: CASSIGQGSAAFF. The CDR3 DNA follows: TGTGCCAGCAGCATCGGACAGGGGTCTGCAGCTTTCTTT. V and J are TRBV6-6 and TRBJ1-1; the match to TRBD1 covers 9 bases. The CDR3 is made up of 13 amino acids. The germline V gene has CDR1 MNHNY and CDR2 SVGAGI (reference sequence). Trimming cost V 6 bases and J 10 bases; bases outside gene matches: 9.

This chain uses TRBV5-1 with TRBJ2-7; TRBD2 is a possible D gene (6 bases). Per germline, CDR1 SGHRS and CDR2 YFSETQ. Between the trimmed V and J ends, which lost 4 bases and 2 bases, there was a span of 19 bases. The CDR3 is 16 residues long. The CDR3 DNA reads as TGCGCCAGCAGCCCAGGTATAAGGGAGGCAACCTACGAGCAGTACTTC. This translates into CASSPGIREATYEQYF.

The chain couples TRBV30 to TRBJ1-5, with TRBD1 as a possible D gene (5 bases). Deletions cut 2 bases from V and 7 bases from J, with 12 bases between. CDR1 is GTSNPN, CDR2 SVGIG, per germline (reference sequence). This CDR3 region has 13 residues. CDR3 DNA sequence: TGTGCCTGGAGTCCAAGGCGGGACCAGCCCCAGCATTTT. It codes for CAWSPRRDQPQHF. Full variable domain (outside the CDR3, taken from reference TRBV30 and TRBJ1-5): SQTIHQWPATLVQPVGSPLSLECTVEGTSNPNLYWYRQAAGRGLQLLFYSVGIGQISSEVPQNLSASRPQDRQFILSSKKLLLSDSGFYLCAWSPRRDQPQHFGDGTRLSIL.

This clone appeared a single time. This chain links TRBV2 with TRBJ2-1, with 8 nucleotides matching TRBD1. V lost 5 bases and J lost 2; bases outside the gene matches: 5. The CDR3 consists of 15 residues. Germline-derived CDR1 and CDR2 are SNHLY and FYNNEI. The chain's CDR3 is CASSLTGATYNEQFF. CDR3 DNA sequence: TGTGCCAGCAGTTTGACAGGGGCTACCTACAATGAGCAGTTCTTC.

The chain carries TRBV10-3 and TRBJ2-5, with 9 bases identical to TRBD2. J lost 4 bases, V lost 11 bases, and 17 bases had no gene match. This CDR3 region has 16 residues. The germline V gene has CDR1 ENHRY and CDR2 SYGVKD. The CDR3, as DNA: TGTGCCTCTCGGGGTTGGAAAGCGGGAGGACTAGAGACCCAGTACTTC. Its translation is CASRGWKAGGLETQYF.

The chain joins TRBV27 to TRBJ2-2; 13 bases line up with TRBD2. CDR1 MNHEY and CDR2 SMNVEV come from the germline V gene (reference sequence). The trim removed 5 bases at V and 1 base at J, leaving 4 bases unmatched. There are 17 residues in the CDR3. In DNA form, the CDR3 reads TGTGCCAGCAGTCCCGGACTAGCGGGAGAGAACACCGGGGAGCTGTTTTTT. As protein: CASSPGLAGENTGELFF.

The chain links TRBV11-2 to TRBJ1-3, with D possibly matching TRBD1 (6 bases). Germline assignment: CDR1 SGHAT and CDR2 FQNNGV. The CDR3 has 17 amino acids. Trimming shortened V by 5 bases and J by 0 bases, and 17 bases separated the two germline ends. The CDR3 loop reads CASSHPTGGSSGNTIYF. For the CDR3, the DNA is TGTGCCAGCAGCCACCCGACAGGCGGCAGCTCTGGAAACACCATATATTTT.

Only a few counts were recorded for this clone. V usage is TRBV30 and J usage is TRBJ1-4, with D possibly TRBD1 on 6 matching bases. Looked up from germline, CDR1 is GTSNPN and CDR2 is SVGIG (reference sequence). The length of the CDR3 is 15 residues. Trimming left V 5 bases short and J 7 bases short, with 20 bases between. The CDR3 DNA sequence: TGTGCCTGGGGAACAGGGTTCTCCCTCGGTGAAAAACTGTTTTTT. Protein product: CAWGTGFSLGEKLFF.

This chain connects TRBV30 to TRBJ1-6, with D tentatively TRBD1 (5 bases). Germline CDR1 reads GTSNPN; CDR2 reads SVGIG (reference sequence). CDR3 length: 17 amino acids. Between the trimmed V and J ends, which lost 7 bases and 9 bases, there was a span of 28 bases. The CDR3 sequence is CAFLQVTGDRLGSPLHF. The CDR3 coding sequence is TGTGCCTTTCTCCAGGTCACAGGCGACAGATTAGGTTCACCCCTCCACTTT.

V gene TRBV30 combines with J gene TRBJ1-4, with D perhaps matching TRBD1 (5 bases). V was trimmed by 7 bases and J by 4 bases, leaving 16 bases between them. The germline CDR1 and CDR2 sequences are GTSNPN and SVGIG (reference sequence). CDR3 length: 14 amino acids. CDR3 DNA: TGTGCCTTTCGACCGGGACTCGGTAATGAAAAACTGTTTTTT. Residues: CAFRPGLGNEKLFF.

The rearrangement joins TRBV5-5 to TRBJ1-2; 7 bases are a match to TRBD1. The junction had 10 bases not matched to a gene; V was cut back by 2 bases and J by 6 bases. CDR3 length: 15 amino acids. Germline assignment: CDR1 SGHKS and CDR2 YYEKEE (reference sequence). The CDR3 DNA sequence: TGTGCCAGCAGCTTTTTGGCCACAGGGGACCATGGCTACACCTTC. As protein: CASSFLATGDHGYTF. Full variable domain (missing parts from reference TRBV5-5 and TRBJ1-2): DAGVTQSPTHLIKTRGQQVTLRCSPISGHKSVSWYQQVLGQGPQFIFQYYEKEERGRGNFPDRFSARQFPNYSSELNVNALLLGDSALYLCASSFLATGDHGYTFGSGTRLTVV.

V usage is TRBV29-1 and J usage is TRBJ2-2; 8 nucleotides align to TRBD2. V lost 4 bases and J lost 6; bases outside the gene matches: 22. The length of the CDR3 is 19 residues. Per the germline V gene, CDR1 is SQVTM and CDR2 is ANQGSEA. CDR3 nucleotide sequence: TGCAGCGTTGCTGCCCGGCGCGGGAGGCCCACCTCCCTGGCCGGGGAGCTGTTTTTT. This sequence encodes CSVAARRGRPTSLAGELFF.

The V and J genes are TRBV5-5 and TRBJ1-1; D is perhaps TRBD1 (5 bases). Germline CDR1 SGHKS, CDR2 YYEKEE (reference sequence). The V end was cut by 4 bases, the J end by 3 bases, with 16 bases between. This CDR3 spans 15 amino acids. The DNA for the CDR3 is TGTGCCAGCAGCACCACGTCGACAGCCCACACTGAAGCTTTCTTT. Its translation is CASSTTSTAHTEAFF.

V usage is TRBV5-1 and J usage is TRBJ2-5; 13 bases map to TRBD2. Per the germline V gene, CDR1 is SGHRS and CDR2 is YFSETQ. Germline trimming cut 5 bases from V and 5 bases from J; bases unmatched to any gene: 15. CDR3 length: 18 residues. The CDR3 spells CASSRLLGLAGAVETQYF. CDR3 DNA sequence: TGCGCCAGCAGTAGACTCTTAGGACTAGCGGGAGCCGTGGAGACCCAGTACTTC. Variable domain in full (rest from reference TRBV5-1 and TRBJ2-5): KAGVTQTPRYLIKTRGQQVTLSCSPISGHRSVSWYQQTPGQGLQFLFEYFSETQRNKGNFPGRFSGRQFSNSRSEMNVSTLELGDSALYLCASSRLLGLAGAVETQYFGPGTRLLVL.

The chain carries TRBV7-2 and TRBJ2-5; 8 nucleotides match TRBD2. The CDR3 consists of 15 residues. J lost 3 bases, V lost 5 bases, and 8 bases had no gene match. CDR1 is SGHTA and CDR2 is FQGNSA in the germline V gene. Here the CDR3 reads CASSGAGTREETQYF. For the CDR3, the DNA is TGTGCCAGCAGCGGGGCCGGGACTAGAGAAGAGACCCAGTACTTC.

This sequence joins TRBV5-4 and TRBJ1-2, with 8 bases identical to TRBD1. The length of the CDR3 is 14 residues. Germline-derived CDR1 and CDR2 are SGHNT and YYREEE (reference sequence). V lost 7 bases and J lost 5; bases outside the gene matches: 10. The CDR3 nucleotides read TGTGCCAGCTTCAGGACAGGGTATGGTTATGGCTACACCTTC. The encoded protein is CASFRTGYGYGYTF. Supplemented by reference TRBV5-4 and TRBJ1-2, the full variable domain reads ETGVTQSPTHLIKTRGQQVTLRCSSQSGHNTVSWYQQALGQGPQFIFQYYREEENGRGNFPPRFSGLQFPNYSSELNVNALELDDSALYLCASFRTGYGYGYTFGSGTRLTVV.

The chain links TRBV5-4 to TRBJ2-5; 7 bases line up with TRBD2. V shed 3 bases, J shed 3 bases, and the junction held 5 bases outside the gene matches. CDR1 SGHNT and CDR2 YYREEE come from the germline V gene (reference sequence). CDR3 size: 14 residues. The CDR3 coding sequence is TGTGCCAGCAGCTCGTGGACTAGGGAAGAGACCCAGTACTTC. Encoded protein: CASSSWTREETQYF.